This TCR beta chain was sequenced in a study of CD8 T cells in Susac syndrome. The length of the CDR3 is 14 residues. The V gene's germline CDR1 is MDHEN and CDR2 SYDVKM. Trimming took 6 bases from V and 1 from J, leaving 12 bases between them. Random hexamers were used to reverse transcribe an amount of about 0.5 to 1 ug RNA. Amplification of the TCR beta CDR3 was carried out by immunoSEQ multiplex PCR, which spanned a total of 54 Vbeta and 13 Jbeta segments. TCRdb re-derived calls from the immunoSEQ multiplex PCR reads in MiXCR, one entry per CDR3 protein. The sample has approximately 100,000 distinct CDR3 sequences, around 95% seen once. TCR beta from blood CD8+ and CD4+ T cells was sequenced. Purification of the CD8+ and CD4+ T cells relied on negative isolation, and TEMRA cells underwent FACS enrichment.

Sequenced: CD4+ T cells from PBMCs. The V and J genes are TRBV28 and TRBJ1-1; weak D call: TRBD1 (5 bases). The receptor comes from a human donor in good health. The CDR3 coding sequence is TGTGCCAGCAGCTCCCCGGGGGAGAACACTGAAGCTTTCTTT. Its translation: CASSSPGENTEAFF.